The rows below give T cell receptor beta chains drawn from one sample of a study of T cell changes during pregnancy in multiple sclerosis. The method was immunoSEQ multiplex PCR; TCRdb's version includes in-frame clones alone and lacks a portion of them. The sample has approximately 52,000 clones, approximately 92% seen once. The sequencing used CD4+ T cells from peripheral blood mononuclear cells, collected in the third trimester of pregnancy. The receptors were sampled from a female donor with multiple sclerosis, enrolled in a pregnancy study. Both conserved end residues are part of each CDR3. A D gene is named only where the DNA matches it firmly. Expanded clones are given a class, and other clones once, few, many or no size at all.

TRBV2	-	TRBJ1-1	once	TGTGCCAGCAGTGAGGCTCGGGGGGGGTCTACTGAAGCTTTCTTT	CASSEARGGSTEAFF
TRBV5-1	-	TRBJ2-7	few	TGCGCCAGCAGCATACTTACAGGCTACGAGCAGTACTTC	CASSILTGYEQYF
TRBV29-1	-	TRBJ1-1	-	TGCACCGGACAGATGAACACTGAAGCTTTCTTT	CTGQMNTEAFF
TRBV5-4	TRBD2	TRBJ2-6	-	TGTGCCAGCAGCCGAGCGGGACTAGCGGACTCTGGGGCCAACGTCCTGACTTTC	CASSRAGLADSGANVLTF
TRBV20-1	-	TRBJ2-5	-	TGCAGTGGATTGGTAGCTGAGACCCAGTACTTC	CSGLVAETQYF
TRBV18	-	TRBJ1-6	-	TGTGCCAGCTCACCACCCGGGCAGGGCGTCTCACCCCTCCACTTT	CASSPPGQGVSPLHF
TRBV29-1	-	TRBJ1-1	-	TGCAGCGTAGGAAAGGGGATCATGAACACTGAAGCTTTCTTT	CSVGKGIMNTEAFF
TRBV6-1	TRBD1	TRBJ2-7	-	TGTGCCAGCAGGACAGGGTCTTTTTACGAGCAGTACTTC	CASRTGSFYEQYF
TRBV5-1	TRBD1	TRBJ1-1	-	TGCGCCAGCAGCTCCCTTCGGGGGACAGGGGAGAACACTGAAGCTTTCTTT	CASSSLRGTGENTEAFF
TRBV6-5	-	TRBJ1-5	-	TGTGCCAGCAGGGAAAGGGGGAAGCCCCAGCATTTT	CASRERGKPQHF
TRBV2	-	TRBJ2-2	-	TGTGCCAGCAGTGACTTAGGGGGAGTAGGCGGGGAGCTGTTTTTT	CASSDLGGVGGELFF
TRBV7-3	-	TRBJ1-3	-	TGTGCCAGCAGCTTAATGGGCAGGTCTGGAAACACCATATATTTT	CASSLMGRSGNTIYF
TRBV10-3	TRBD2	TRBJ2-2	-	TGTGCCATCAGTTCCCTCCCCGGGACTAGCTCCTCAAACACCGGGGAGCTGTTTTTT	CAISSLPGTSSSNTGELFF
TRBV6-1	-	TRBJ2-7	-	TGTGCCAGCAGTGAACCAACCTACGAGCAGTACTTC	CASSEPTYEQYF
TRBV7-2	-	TRBJ1-2	-	TGTGCCAGCAGCCCTAGGGGGGGATCAAGCAATGGCTACACCTTC	CASSPRGGSSNGYTF
TRBV4-2	TRBD2	TRBJ2-3	-	TGTGCCAGCAGCCAAGAAGGCTTCGGCGGGAGGGTGGAGGCGGATACGCAGTATTTT	CASSQEGFGGRVEADTQYF
TRBV29-1	-	TRBJ1-1	few	TGCAGCGTCAGGACAGACCTTGAAGCTTTCTTT	CSVRTDLEAFF
TRBV9	TRBD1	TRBJ2-1	-	TGTGCCAGCAGCTCCCGACAGGGTTCGGGGAATGAGCAGTTCTTC	CASSSRQGSGNEQFF
TRBV7-9	TRBD1	TRBJ1-4	-	TGTGCCAGCAGCTTAGCCCAGGGGGCTAATGAAAAACTGTTTTTT	CASSLAQGANEKLFF
TRBV7-2	-	TRBJ1-1	once	TGTGCCAGCAGCTTAGTTAGGGGTGTGAACACTGAAGCTTTCTTT	CASSLVRGVNTEAFF
TRBV7-8	TRBD1	TRBJ1-5	-	TGTGCCAGCAGCCGAGGGACAGGTAGCAATCAGCCCCAGCATTTT	CASSRGTGSNQPQHF
TRBV19	TRBD1	TRBJ2-7	-	TGTGCCAGTAAAGGGGGACAGCGGAACGAGCAGTACTTC	CASKGGQRNEQYF
TRBV29-1	-	TRBJ1-2	-	TGCAGCGTGGCACCCAGGGCAACAAGTAACTATGGCTACACCTTC	CSVAPRATSNYGYTF
TRBV19	TRBD2	TRBJ2-1	-	TGTGCCAGTAGACGACGGGTTCCTTCGCGGGAGGGCCTTGGCTCCTACAATGAGCAGTTCTTC	CASRRRVPSREGLGSYNEQFF
TRBV29-1	-	TRBJ2-1	-	TGCAGCGGCGCGGAATACAATGAGCAGTTCTTC	CSGAEYNEQFF
TRBV5-5	-	TRBJ1-1	-	TGTGCCAGCAGTCGGGGGGGAGCCACTGAAGCTTTCTTT	CASSRGGATEAFF
TRBV7-9	-	TRBJ1-4	-	TGTGCCAGCAGCTTACCCTTAGGGGCCGCGCCAGAAAAACTGTTTTTT	CASSLPLGAAPEKLFF